This is a list of T cell receptor beta chains from one sample in a study of naive and memory T cell subsets. MiXCR, run by TCRdb on the UMI-ligation and nested PCR reads, gives a single entry per CDR3 protein. The table shows about 140,000 distinct CDR3 sequences, with approximately 21% occurring only once. Sequencing was done on a sample of naive CD8+ T cells from blood. These receptors all come from a human donor in good health. The CDR3 runs from the conserved cysteine through the conserved F or W. A D gene is named only where the DNA matches it firmly. The size field is filled for only some rows; it gives once, few, many or a size class.

TRBV13,NA,TRBJ1-5,few,TGTGCCAGCAGCTTTGGGGGGCACGGCAACAATCAGCCCCAGCATTTT,CASSFGGHGNNQPQHF
TRBV24-1,NA,TRBJ2-1,few,TGTGCCACCAGTGAGGGGGAGGCCCTAGATGAGCAGTTCTTC,CATSEGEALDEQFF
TRBV29-1,TRBD1,TRBJ2-3,NA,TGCAGCGCAATACCGGGACAGGGAACAGATACGCAGTATTTT,CSAIPGQGTDTQYF
TRBV4-1,NA,TRBJ2-7,few,TGCGCCAGCAGCCCTAAGGACGGATCCTACGAGCAGTACTTC,CASSPKDGSYEQYF
TRBV29-1,NA,TRBJ1-4,few,TGCAGCGTTGTGTTGGAAGCTGCAACTAATGAAAAACTGTTTTTT,CSVVLEAATNEKLFF
TRBV7-9,NA,TRBJ2-3,NA,TGTGCCAGCAGCCCCACCTCGACAGGACGAGGCACAGATACGCAGTATTTT,CASSPTSTGRGTDTQYF
TRBV4-3,NA,TRBJ2-7,few,TGCGCCAGCAGCCAAGGACAACAGGGAAGGGACGAGCAGTACTTC,CASSQGQQGRDEQYF
TRBV12-3/TRBV12-4,NA,TRBJ1-4,NA,TGTGCCAGCAGTTTAGTGAGGGGTGAAAAACTGTTTTTT,CASSLVRGEKLFF
TRBV28,TRBD2,TRBJ2-3,NA,TGTGCCAGCAGTGTCAGCGGGAGTGGGAGCACAGATACGCAGTATTTT,CASSVSGSGSTDTQYF
TRBV6-6,TRBD1,TRBJ2-2,many,TGTGCCAGCAGTGGACAGGTCACCGGGGAGCTGTTTTTT,CASSGQVTGELFF
TRBV9,NA,TRBJ1-4,NA,TGTGCCAGCAGCGATTTTGGCGGCAGGGGTGATGAAAAACTGTTTTTT,CASSDFGGRGDEKLFF
TRBV11-2,NA,TRBJ2-5,NA,TGTGCCAGCAGCTTAGTTCTCCCGACCCATAAGTTGTCTCCGGAGACCCAGTACTTC,CASSLVLPTHKLSPETQYF
TRBV28,NA,TRBJ2-5,few,TGTGCCAGCACCCCCATCGGGATGGGACTAGAGACCCAGTACTTC,CASTPIGMGLETQYF
TRBV4-3,TRBD1,TRBJ1-3,NA,TGCGCCAGCAGCCCAATACAGGGGGCTGGAAACACCATATATTTT,CASSPIQGAGNTIYF
TRBV27,NA,TRBJ2-2,few,TGTGCCAGCAGTCGCATGATGAACACCGGGGAGCTGTTTTTT,CASSRMMNTGELFF
TRBV6-2/TRBV6-3,NA,TRBJ2-2,few,TGTGCCAGCAGTTACAGGCTGATTACGGGGGAGCTGTTTTTT,CASSYRLITGELFF
TRBV7-2,NA,TRBJ2-7,few,TGTGCCAGCAGCCCCGGACTTATGGGGAGCTCCTACGAGCAGTACTTC,CASSPGLMGSSYEQYF
TRBV6-5,NA,TRBJ2-7,many,TGTGCCAGCAGTCCCCCGGGTCAGATCTACGAGCAGTACTTC,CASSPPGQIYEQYF
TRBV28,TRBD1,TRBJ2-7,NA,TGTGCCAGCAGTTTAAGTACAGGGGGCCCGAGCTCCTACGAGCAGTACTTC,CASSLSTGGPSSYEQYF
TRBV4-2,NA,TRBJ2-1,many,TGTGCCAGCAGCCAAGCGGCCCTGGAGGATGAGCAGTTCTTC,CASSQAALEDEQFF
TRBV28,TRBD1,TRBJ2-7,NA,TGTGCCAGCAGTCCCGACAGGGGCGATCTGGACGAGCAGTACTTC,CASSPDRGDLDEQYF
TRBV12-3/TRBV12-4,NA,TRBJ2-5,NA,TGTGCCAGCACGGAAACCTCAGGGGACCAAGAGACCCAGTACTTC,CASTETSGDQETQYF
TRBV20-1,NA,TRBJ2-7,NA,TGCAGTGCTAGGTTTCGGCGGTCCTACGAGCAGTACTTC,CSARFRRSYEQYF
TRBV9,TRBD1,TRBJ2-7,few,TGTGCCAGCAGCCCTAGGGACAGTCCCGCCTACGAGCAGTACTTC,CASSPRDSPAYEQYF
TRBV7-9,NA,TRBJ2-2,few,TGTGCCAGCAGCATTTACAAAACACCCGGGGAGCTGTTTTTT,CASSIYKTPGELFF
TRBV5-1,TRBD2,TRBJ2-7,few,TGCGCCAGCAGCTTGGGGGACTACCCCTACGAGCAGTACTTC,CASSLGDYPYEQYF
TRBV12-3/TRBV12-4,NA,TRBJ2-6,NA,TGTGCCAGCAGTTTCACAAACTCTGGGGCCAACGTCCTGACTTTC,CASSFTNSGANVLTF
TRBV27,NA,TRBJ1-5,NA,TGTGCCAGCAGTCCAGCTTGGGACGGCAATCAGCCCCAGCATTTT,CASSPAWDGNQPQHF
TRBV4-3,TRBD1,TRBJ2-3,NA,TGCGCCAGCAGCCAAGATCTCGACAGGGAGTGGACAGATACGCAGTATTTT,CASSQDLDREWTDTQYF
TRBV28,NA,TRBJ2-1,few,TGTGCCAGCAGTTATTTGGGAGGCCTACGAGAGGAGCAGTTCTTC,CASSYLGGLREEQFF
TRBV7-9,NA,TRBJ2-5,few,TGTGCCAGCAGCCCGCTCTCGGGGGAGACCCAGTACTTC,CASSPLSGETQYF
TRBV29-1,NA,TRBJ2-2,few,TGCAGCGTTGAAGGGGGGCGCGGGGAGCTGTTTTTT,CSVEGGRGELFF
TRBV6-6,NA,TRBJ2-7,NA,TGTGCCAGCAGTTACGGGGGGCCCTACGAGCAGTACTTC,CASSYGGPYEQYF
TRBV27,NA,TRBJ1-6,few,TGTGCCAGCAGTCCGTCCTCCTATAATTCACCCCTCCACTTT,CASSPSSYNSPLHF
TRBV7-9,TRBD2,TRBJ2-3,NA,TGTGCCAGCAGCTCGGTCGGAAGGGGACTAGCGGGAATGGATACGCAGTATTTT,CASSSVGRGLAGMDTQYF
TRBV6-5,NA,TRBJ2-4,NA,TGTGCCAGCAGTTACTCGGCCAGGGCAAACATTCAGTACTTC,CASSYSARANIQYF
TRBV29-1,NA,TRBJ1-1,NA,TGCAGCGTGATGAAGCTGGGGGCTTTCTTT,CSVMKLGAFF
TRBV12-3/TRBV12-4,NA,TRBJ1-4,NA,TGTGCCAGCAGTTTTGCTAATGAAAAACTGTTTTTT,CASSFANEKLFF
TRBV13,TRBD2,TRBJ2-1,NA,TGTGCCAGCAGCTTAGGAGGTAGCGGGAGGGCGCTGGAGCAGTTCTTC,CASSLGGSGRALEQFF
TRBV6-2/TRBV6-3,TRBD1,TRBJ1-5,few,TGTGCCAGCAGTTACGGGACAGGGGCCGTCAATCAGCCCCAGCATTTT,CASSYGTGAVNQPQHF
TRBV28,TRBD1,TRBJ2-1,NA,TGTGCCAGCAGCTACACCTACCGGGACAGGGGCGACAATGAGCAGTTCTTC,CASSYTYRDRGDNEQFF
TRBV12-3/TRBV12-4,NA,TRBJ2-1,NA,TGTGCCAGCAAGCGGACTGGCGACAATGAGCAGTTCTTC,CASKRTGDNEQFF
TRBV10-1,TRBD1,TRBJ2-3,NA,TGCGCCAGCAGTGAGTCGCGACAGGGAAATACGCAGTATTTT,CASSESRQGNTQYF
TRBV28,TRBD2,TRBJ2-7,NA,TGTGCCAGCAGTCTCCCGACTAGCGGGAGGGCCCTAAACTCCTACGAGCAGTACTTC,CASSLPTSGRALNSYEQYF
TRBV28,NA,TRBJ1-1,NA,TGTGCCAGCATGGAGCGGGGCGGGAACACTGAAGCTTTCTTT,CASMERGGNTEAFF